These 20 T cell receptor beta chains were all obtained from the same sample, sequenced in a study of T cell responses to AZD1222 COVID-19 vaccine. Sequencing used immunoSEQ multiplex PCR; TCRdb keeps in-frame clones, though not all of them. The repertoire holds about 75,000 clones, with around 88% as singletons. The sample was peripheral blood, taken 28 days after the second dose of the MenACWY control vaccine. The receptors shown here come from an adult who received the MenACWY meningococcal vaccine as a control.

The V and J genes are TRBV12-3 or TRBV12-4 and TRBJ1-2; D uncertain. Between the trimmed V and J ends, which lost 1 base and 2 bases, there was a span of 5 bases. The CDR3 is made up of 13 amino acids. CDR3: CASSLGMNYGYTF. CDR3 DNA sequence: TGTGCCAGCAGTTTAGGTATGAACTATGGCTACACCTTC.

The J gene is TRBJ2-6, the V gene TRBV5-5; D gene unclear. The germline CDR1 and CDR2 sequences are SGHKS and YYEKEE (reference sequence). There are 14 residues in the CDR3. The V end lost 3 bases, the J end lost 2 bases, and 6 bases lay between the germline ends. The CDR3 DNA reads TGTGCCAGCAGCTGGGATACTGGGGCCAACGTCCTGACTTTC. Its protein product is CASSWDTGANVLTF.

This chain uses TRBV19 with TRBJ1-5; TRBD1 is a possible D gene (5 bases). CDR1 is LNHDA and CDR2 is SQIVND in the germline V gene (reference sequence). V was shortened by 0 bases and J by 3 bases, with 9 bases between the two germline ends. This CDR3 is 15 amino acids long. In DNA form, the CDR3 reads TGTGCCAGTAGTATAGATGCGGACACCAATCAGCCCCAGCATTTT. It specifies CASSIDADTNQPQHF.

The rearrangement joins TRBV18 to TRBJ1-1; TRBD1 is a possible D gene (6 bases). Germline V gene data show CDR1 as KGHSH and CDR2 as LQKENI. This CDR3 region has 16 residues. The ends were cut back, 6 bases at V and 1 base at J, with 18 bases in the middle. In DNA form, the CDR3 reads TGTGCCAGCTCCCGTGATAGGGCAGGGGAGAACACTGAAGCTTTCTTT. It translates to CASSRDRAGENTEAFF.

The chain combines TRBV19 with TRBJ2-7; D might be TRBD2 (5 bases). V was cut by 5 bases and J by 9 bases, with 26 bases left in between. The CDR3 extends over 16 amino acids. Germline V gene lookup returns CDR1 LNHDA and CDR2 SQIVND (reference sequence). CDR3 in amino acids: CASSLKTSSSIGRQYF. CDR3 nucleotide sequence: TGTGCCAGTAGTCTTAAAACTAGTAGCAGTATAGGACGGCAGTACTTC. Drawing the rest from reference TRBV19 and TRBJ2-7, the complete variable domain is DGGITQSPKYLFRKEGQNVTLSCEQNLNHDAMYWYRQDPGQGLRLIYYSQIVNDFQKGDIAEGYSVSREKKESFPLTVTSAQKNPTAFYLCASSLKTSSSIGRQYFGPGTRLTVT.

The chain combines TRBV6-5 with TRBJ1-1; D remains unclear. Germline assignment: CDR1 MNHEY and CDR2 SVGAGI. The ends were cut back, 6 bases at V and 1 base at J, with 12 bases in the middle. This CDR3 comprises 14 residues. CDR3 sequence reads: CASRPREANTEAFF. The CDR3 bases are TGTGCCAGCAGGCCGCGGGAGGCGAACACTGAAGCTTTCTTT.

The chain uses TRBV5-1 and TRBJ2-1; the D gene could be TRBD1 or TRBD2 (5 bases each). The germline CDR1 and CDR2 sequences are SGHRS and YFSETQ. Trimming shortened V by 5 bases and J by 7 bases, and 13 bases separated the two germline ends. The CDR3 runs to 13 residues. In DNA, the CDR3 is TGCGCCAGCAGTGAGGGGTCGTTGAATGAGCAGTTCTTC. Translated: CASSEGSLNEQFF.

The chain has TRBV5-8 and TRBJ2-2; weak D call: TRBD2 (6 bases). The V gene's germline CDR1 is SGHTS and CDR2 YDEGEE. The CDR3 extends over 14 amino acids. V was cut by 0 bases and J by 4 bases, with 7 bases left in between. The CDR3 region is CASSLVGGTGELFF. CDR3 in DNA: TGTGCCAGCAGCTTGGTGGGGGGCACCGGGGAGCTGTTTTTT.

This chain uses TRBV9 with TRBJ1-1; 9 nucleotides match TRBD1. Germline V lookup: CDR1 SGDLS, CDR2 YYNGEE. J was trimmed by 4 bases and V by 4 bases; bases with no gene match: 8. The CDR3 totals 15 residues. The CDR3 sequence: CASSLTGGIGTEAFF. In DNA form, the CDR3 reads TGTGCCAGCAGCCTGACAGGGGGGATTGGCACTGAAGCTTTCTTT.

The chain couples TRBV3-1 (or the pseudogene TRBV3-2) to TRBJ2-7; D gene unclear. This CDR3 contains 13 residues. Germline V gene data show CDR1 as LGHDT and CDR2 as YNNKEL (reference sequence). Trimming left V 0 bases short and J 4 bases short, with 7 bases between. The CDR3 protein is CASSQDLVYEQYF. For the CDR3, the DNA is TGTGCCAGCAGCCAAGATCTTGTTTACGAGCAGTACTTC.

The rearrangement links TRBV12-3 or TRBV12-4 to TRBJ1-1; D might be TRBD1 (5 bases). The CDR3 runs to 12 residues. V was cut by 6 bases and J by 10 bases, with 15 bases left in between. CDR3 sequence (DNA): TGTGCCAGCAGCCATCCGGGGGGACGAGCTTTCTTT. It encodes CASSHPGGRAFF.

V is TRBV3-1 (or the pseudogene TRBV3-2) and J is TRBJ1-1; D possibly corresponds to TRBD1 (5 bases). V was clipped by 1 base and J by 4 bases, with 16 bases between them. Germline assignment: CDR1 LGHDT and CDR2 YNNKEL (reference sequence). The CDR3 contains 16 residues. DNA for the CDR3: TGTGCCAGCAGCCAAGGGCCCCCTACGAGGGGCACTGAAGCTTTCTTT. This codes for CASSQGPPTRGTEAFF.

This clone was detected only a few times. The gene calls are TRBV6-5 and TRBJ1-1, with TRBD1 identical over 8 bases. CDR1 and CDR2 from the germline V gene are MNHEY and SVGAGI. This CDR3 contains 14 residues. Trimming took 6 bases from V and 1 from J; bases not matched to a gene: 4. CDR3 coding DNA: TGTGCCAGCAGGTACGGACAGGGGAACACTGAAGCTTTCTTT. Amino acids: CASRYGQGNTEAFF.

V gene TRBV7-3 combines with J gene TRBJ2-5; 7 nucleotides align to TRBD1. The CDR3 is 15 residues long. The germline V gene has CDR1 SGHTA and CDR2 FQGTGA. The V segment lost 3 bases and the J segment 2 bases; nucleotides outside the gene matches: 6. The CDR3 nucleotides read TGTGCCAGCAGCTTTTCGGGACAGTCTCAAGAGACCCAGTACTTC. This translates into CASSFSGQSQETQYF.

The chain employs TRBV19 and TRBJ1-5; D ambiguous. Germline V CDR1 and CDR2: LNHDA, SQIVND (reference sequence). Trimming stripped 4 bases from V and 0 bases from J, with 10 bases between. The CDR3 has 15 amino acids. The CDR3 region has the DNA TGTGCCAGTAGTACGGGCGGTTATAGCAATCAGCCCCAGCATTTT. Amino acids: CASSTGGYSNQPQHF.

The chain joins TRBV5-1 to TRBJ2-3; 11 nucleotides agree with TRBD2. CDR1 is SGHRS, CDR2 YFSETQ, per germline. The J segment lost 1 base and the V segment lost 5 bases, leaving 6 bases of the junction unmatched. The CDR3 spans 16 residues. CDR3 sequence (DNA): TGCGCCAGCAGACCCGGGACTAGCGGACGCACAGATACGCAGTATTTT. Amino acids: CASRPGTSGRTDTQYF. Full variable domain (outside the CDR3, taken from reference TRBV5-1 and TRBJ2-3): KAGVTQTPRYLIKTRGQQVTLSCSPISGHRSVSWYQQTPGQGLQFLFEYFSETQRNKGNFPGRFSGRQFSNSRSEMNVSTLELGDSALYLCASRPGTSGRTDTQYFGPGTRLTVL.

The chain links TRBV2 to TRBJ1-2; maybe TRBD1 (6 bases). This CDR3 is 15 amino acids long. From germline, CDR1 is SNHLY and CDR2 FYNNEI. The V gene lost 5 bases and the J gene lost 6 bases, with 19 bases spanning the gap. The CDR3 here is CASSPFTGASNGYTF. As DNA, the CDR3 is TGTGCCAGCAGTCCATTTACGGGGGCCTCGAATGGCTACACCTTC.

V and J are TRBV9 and TRBJ1-3; D gene uncertain. CDR1 and CDR2 from the germline V gene are SGDLS and YYNGEE. The CDR3 totals 15 residues. V shed 5 bases and J shed 0 bases, with 12 bases lying between them. The CDR3: CASSVGRTSGNTIYF. The CDR3 nucleotides read TGTGCCAGCAGTGTTGGACGTACCTCTGGAAACACCATATATTTT.

V usage is TRBV19 and J usage is TRBJ2-3; 7 bases are shared with TRBD2. J lost 0 bases, V lost 7 bases, and 4 bases had no gene match. Germline V gives CDR1 LNHDA, CDR2 SQIVND (reference sequence). The CDR3 totals 14 residues. CDR3 sequence (DNA): TGTGCCAGTAAGGAGCGGGGTAGCACAGATACGCAGTATTTT. Protein: CASKERGSTDTQYF. The full variable domain, rest sourced from reference TRBV19 and TRBJ2-3, is DGGITQSPKYLFRKEGQNVTLSCEQNLNHDAMYWYRQDPGQGLRLIYYSQIVNDFQKGDIAEGYSVSREKKESFPLTVTSAQKNPTAFYLCASKERGSTDTQYFGPGTRLTVL.

This chain joins TRBV7-2 and TRBJ2-1, with TRBD2 as a possible D gene (6 bases). The germline V and J ends were trimmed by 4 bases and 5 bases, with 21 bases remaining between them. Germline CDR1 reads SGHTA; CDR2 reads FQGNSA. The CDR3 contains 17 residues. In nucleotides, the CDR3 is TGTGCCAGCAGCTCATACCTCCGCGGGACGAGGGACAATGAGCAGTTCTTC. Translated, it gives CASSSYLRGTRDNEQFF.